The present TCR beta chain was sequenced within a study of molecular identifiers for immune sequencing clone quantification. Findings of the study overall: Detectable among 800,000 to 1,000,000 naive cells, according to reports, was Jurkat TCR RNA spiked in from one cell.

RNA fractions of 10%, 30% or 50% and about 18,000 to 1,100,000 sorted cells were the source of naive CD8 libraries. Sorting recovered naive CD8 T cells on a CD8+CD4-CCR7+CD45RA+ profile. Preparation of the bulk TCR libraries relied on previously described methods and listed TCR primers. TCRdb ran MiXCR on the PCR reads and lists one entry per CDR3 protein. Of around 480,000 distinct CDR3 sequences detected, 20% to 25% appear once; the ten largest clones hold around 0.84%. This clonotype has just a few counts. No antigen is known for it. Losses at the gene ends were 6 bases for V and 2 bases for J; bases not matched to a gene: 4. The length of the CDR3 is 13 residues. CDR1 is MDHEN, CDR2 SYDVKM, per germline.

Sequencing used naive CD8+ T cells from blood, with Jurkat cell RNA spiked in. Subset given: FACS-sorted CD8+CD4-CCR7+CD45RA+ naive T cells. The chain couples TRBV28 to TRBJ2-7, with 7 bases lining up with TRBD2. This receptor was obtained from a human donor in good health. Some libraries in this study had Jurkat cell RNA spiked in. The CDR3 DNA sequence: TGTGCCAGCAGGCCGGGACTAACCTACGAGCAGTACTTC. It translates to CASRPGLTYEQYF.